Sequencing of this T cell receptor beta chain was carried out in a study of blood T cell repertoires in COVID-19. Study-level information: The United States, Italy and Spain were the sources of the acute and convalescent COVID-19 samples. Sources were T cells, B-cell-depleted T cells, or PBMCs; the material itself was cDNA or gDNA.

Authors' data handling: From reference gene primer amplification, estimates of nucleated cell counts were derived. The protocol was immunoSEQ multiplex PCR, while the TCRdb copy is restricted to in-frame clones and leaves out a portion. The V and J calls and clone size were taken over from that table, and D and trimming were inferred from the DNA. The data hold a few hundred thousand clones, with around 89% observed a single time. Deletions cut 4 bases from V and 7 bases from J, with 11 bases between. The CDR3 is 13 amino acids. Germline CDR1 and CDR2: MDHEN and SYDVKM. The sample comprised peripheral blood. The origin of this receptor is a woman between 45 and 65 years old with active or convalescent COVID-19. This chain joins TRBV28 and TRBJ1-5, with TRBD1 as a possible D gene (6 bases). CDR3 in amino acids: CASSSGQGQPQHF. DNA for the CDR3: TGTGCCAGCAGTTCGGGGCAGGGGCAGCCCCAGCATTTT. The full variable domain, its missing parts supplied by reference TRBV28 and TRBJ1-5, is DVKVTQSSRYLVKRTGEKVFLECVQDMDHENMFWYRQDPGLGLRLIYFSYDVKMKEKGDIPEGYSVSREKKERFSLILESASTNQTSMYLCASSSGQGQPQHFGDGTRLSIL.